This T cell receptor (beta chain) was identified in a study of T cell repertoires in cytomegalovirus infection. MiXCR, applied by TCRdb to the reads, yields one record per CDR3 protein. In the table there are under 150,000 distinct CDR3 sequences, 8.8% of which are singletons. Remarks on this clonotype: The junction does not match germline at one end; this may be a read error.

From germline, CDR1 is DFQATT and CDR2 SNEGSKA (reference sequence). The CDR3 totals 8 residues. Input material: PBMCs. The rearrangement links TRBV20-1 to TRBJ1-2; D might be TRBD1 (5 bases). The TCR comes from a human donor in good health (CMV status not recorded). Some clones in this sample may be carry-over from other donors' samples. Here the CDR3 DNA reads TGCAGTGCGGGGGACCGAGGCTTC. The encoded protein is CSAGDRGF.